This section outlines one TCR beta chain sequence together with its context. Its matching antigen is unknown. The germline gene is not matched at one end of the junction; a read error may be the cause. This record comes from a study of T cell responses to AZD1222 COVID-19 vaccine. The CDR3 covers 15 residues. Germline V lookup: CDR1 SGHTA, CDR2 FQGNSA. The study's findings and limits: It was only after the peak T cell response that any repertoires were sampled. Spike as a whole was targeted by vaccine-associated CD4 TCRs, dominant at 160-218 and 743-854. Clonal diversity may have been underestimated, and the donors were mostly white British, with more females than males. As reported, nearly half of all spike-specific TCRs target variant regions that are unmutated.

Here immunoSEQ multiplex PCR was the method, and the copy in TCRdb shows in-frame clones only, minus some. Altogether 150,000 to 200,000 clones are present, more than 80% being singletons, with the ten largest covering roughly 3.8%. The input for sequencing was peripheral blood, taken on day 0 of AZD1222 vaccination. The V gene is TRBV7-2, the J gene TRBJ1-5; TRBD1 matches 9 bases. The sequence derives from an adult in good health. CDR3 loop: CASNLGQGINQPQHF. CDR3 coding DNA: TGTGCCAGCAACTTAGGACAGGGGATCAATCAGCCCCAGCATTTT. The whole variable domain, remainder taken from reference TRBV7-2 and TRBJ1-5, is GAGVSQSPSNKVTEKGKDVELRCDPISGHTALYWYRQSLGQGLEFLIYFQGNSAPDKSGLPSDRFSAERTGGSVSTLTIQRTQQEDSAVYLCASNLGQGINQPQHFGDGTRLSIL.